The 26 T cell receptor beta chains below come from one sample, sequenced in a study of regulatory T cells in long-lasting Graves disease. Indicated time point: persistent/refractory GD, antithyroid drugs over 5 years with positive TRAb. Generation of the TCR library employed RNA extracted from PBMCs. Investigators prepared the TCR beta libraries by applying iRepertoire HTBI primers and Arm-PCR of CDR3 regions. TCRdb independently ran MiXCR on the multiplex PCR reads; one entry per CDR3 protein. This sample has 300,000 to 350,000 distinct CDR3 sequences, with about 19% found just once. The source material was peripheral blood mononuclear cells (PBMCs), sampled when the disease was refractory, from a patient treated with antithyroid drugs. The receptors originated from a female donor with Graves disease.

This sequence joins TRBV3-1 and TRBJ1-1; D ambiguous. Germline lookup yields CDR1 LGHDT and CDR2 YNNKEL (reference sequence). Trimming left V 6 bases short and J 3 bases short, with 8 bases between. The CDR3 is 12 residues long. The CDR3 DNA sequence: TGTGCCAGCAGTCACAGATACACTGAAGCTTTCTTT. It specifies CASSHRYTEAFF. Filled out from reference TRBV3-1 and TRBJ1-1, the complete variable domain reads DTAVSQTPKYLVTQMGNDKSIKCEQNLGHDTMYWYKQDSKKFLKIMFSYNNKELIINETVPNRFSPKSPDKAHLNLHINSLELGDSAVYFCASSHRYTEAFFGQGTRLTVV.

This clonotype was found many times. J is TRBJ1-2 and V is TRBV2; 10 nucleotides match TRBD1. The CDR3 sequence is 13 residues long. Germline V gene data show CDR1 as SNHLY and CDR2 as FYNNEI. The junction had 3 bases not matched to a gene; V was cut back by 4 bases and J by 7 bases. The CDR3 region has the DNA TGTGCCAGCAGTGGACAGGGGGCGCGTGGCTACACCTTC. Amino acids: CASSGQGARGYTF.

This chain connects TRBV7-9 to TRBJ2-1; 10 bases are shared with TRBD1. Germline CDR1 reads SEHNR; CDR2 reads FQNEAQ (reference sequence). V was clipped by 5 bases and J by 2 bases; unmatched bases: 6. The CDR3 is 16 amino acids. CDR3 amino acids: CASSPRTGGPYNEQFF. The CDR3 DNA follows: TGTGCCAGCAGCCCTCGGACAGGGGGACCCTACAATGAGCAGTTCTTC.

This clonotype appeared a few times. The chain recombines TRBV7-9 with TRBJ2-5; TRBD1 matches at 7 bases. CDR3 length: 15 residues. Germline loops: CDR1 SEHNR, CDR2 FQNEAQ (reference sequence). V was clipped by 3 bases and J by 0 bases; unmatched bases: 4. CDR3 nucleotide sequence: TGTGCCAGCAGCTTGGGCCAGGGGGACCAAGAGACCCAGTACTTC. This codes for CASSLGQGDQETQYF. Combining the CDR3 with reference TRBV7-9 and TRBJ2-5 gives the whole variable domain DTGVSQNPRHKITKRGQNVTFRCDPISEHNRLYWYRQTLGQGPEFLTYFQNEAQLEKSRLLSDRFSAERPKGSFSTLEIQRTEQGDSAMYLCASSLGQGDQETQYFGPGTRLLVL.

Only one count was recorded for this clonotype. With a much larger clone just one base away, this may be a read error. The J gene is TRBJ1-5, the V gene TRBV27; 10 bases fit TRBD1. This CDR3 is 17 amino acids long. Germline CDR1 and CDR2: MNHEY and SMNVEV (reference sequence). The ends lost 5 bases at V and 7 bases at J; junction bases unmatched: 14. Here the CDR3 DNA reads TGTGCCAGCAGTGATTCGTCCGGGACAGGGGTTCGGCAGCCCCAGCATTTT. Protein: CASSDSSGTGVRQPQHF.

Concerning this clonotype: A much larger clone sits a single nucleotide away, making a read error possible. The chain combines TRBV6-5 with TRBJ1-2; D uncertain. V was trimmed by 3 bases and J by 4 bases, leaving 12 bases between them. This CDR3 comprises 14 residues. Looked up from germline, CDR1 is MNHEY and CDR2 is SVGAGI. The CDR3 bases are TGTGCCAGCAGTTATAGGAGGCGAGGCTATGGCTACACCTTC. It translates to CASSYRRRGYGYTF.

This clonotype was found many times. This chain joins TRBV6-5 and TRBJ2-7; TRBD1 matches at 9 bases. With 2 bases clipped from V and 3 bases from J, the junction kept 8 bases outside the gene matches. The V gene's germline CDR1 is MNHEY and CDR2 SVGAGI. The CDR3 runs to 16 residues. The CDR3: CASSYTLGQGNYEQYF. Here the CDR3 DNA reads TGTGCCAGCAGTTACACTTTGGGACAGGGTAACTACGAGCAGTACTTC.

Only a few counts were recorded for this clonotype. The chain uses TRBV7-9 and TRBJ1-2; 9 bases map to TRBD1. The CDR3 spans 15 residues. The J segment lost 7 bases and the V segment lost 5 bases, leaving 11 bases of the junction unmatched. Germline CDR1 reads SEHNR; CDR2 reads FQNEAQ (reference sequence). The CDR3 nucleotides read TGTGCCAGCAGCCCCCAAGGGGGACAGGGAGGTGGCTACACCTTC. It is translated as CASSPQGGQGGGYTF.

For this clonotype: A read error likely explains this, since a far larger clone differs by one base. The chain uses TRBV27 and TRBJ2-7, with 8 bases identical to TRBD2. With V trimmed by 4 bases and J by 6 bases, 2 bases remained unmatched. The length of the CDR3 is 12 residues. The germline V gene encodes CDR1 MNHEY and CDR2 SMNVEV (reference sequence). CDR3: CASSSGRGEQYF. The CDR3, as DNA: TGTGCCAGCAGTTCCGGGAGGGGCGAGCAGTACTTC.

This clonotype was observed a few times. The genes are TRBV7-8 and TRBJ2-2; 8 bases line up with TRBD1. Losses at the gene ends were 0 bases for V and 0 bases for J; bases not matched to a gene: 3. The CDR3 sequence is 17 residues long. The germline V gene has CDR1 SGHVS and CDR2 FQNEAQ. CDR3 sequence: CASSLARTGTNTGELFF. CDR3 DNA: TGTGCCAGCAGCTTAGCGCGGACAGGGACGAACACCGGGGAGCTGTTTTTT.

The gene calls are TRBV5-1 and TRBJ2-7; 9 positions agree with TRBD1. With V trimmed by 4 bases and J by 4 bases, 6 bases remained unmatched. CDR3 length equals 14 residues. Per germline, CDR1 SGHRS and CDR2 YFSETQ. The DNA for the CDR3 is TGCGCCAGCAGCAGTTCGGGACAGGGTTACGAGCAGTACTTC. Its protein is CASSSSGQGYEQYF.

The table lists this clonotype with many counts. The chain carries TRBV7-8 and TRBJ2-5, with 8 bases aligning to TRBD1. The CDR3 sequence is 16 residues long. Losses at the gene ends were 1 base for V and 1 base for J; bases not matched to a gene: 5. Germline CDR1 reads SGHVS; CDR2 reads FQNEAQ. DNA for the CDR3: TGTGCCAGCAGCTTAGGGACAGGGATTCTCCAAGAGACCCAGTACTTC. This gives the protein CASSLGTGILQETQYF.

The chain has TRBV6-9 and TRBJ1-2; D gene ambiguous. Germline CDR1 MNHGY, CDR2 SVAAGI. This CDR3 region has 13 residues. Trimming took off 2 bases at V and 4 bases at J, with 8 bases between the two ends. The CDR3 nucleotides are TGTGCCAGCAGTTATAACAGCCCCTATGGCTACACCTTC. This translates into CASSYNSPYGYTF.

This clonotype was counted many times. CDR3 in DNA: TGTGCCAGCAGCCTAAAGTGGGGGGCTAATGAAAAACTGTTTTTT. Protein: CASSLKWGANEKLFF. The chain couples TRBV3-1 to TRBJ1-4; perhaps TRBD1 as D (5 bases). V lost 4 bases and J lost 3, with 12 bases in between. The CDR3 sequence is 15 residues long. From germline, CDR1 is LGHDT and CDR2 YNNKEL (reference sequence).

This clonotype was seen only a few times. The rearrangement joins TRBV29-1 to TRBJ2-2; the match to TRBD1 covers 7 bases. This CDR3 comprises 14 residues. J gave up 0 bases and V 4 bases, and 2 bases lay outside the gene matches. Germline loops: CDR1 SQVTM, CDR2 ANQGSEA. The CDR3 loop is CSVGQGSNTGELFF. DNA of the CDR3: TGCAGCGTTGGACAGGGATCGAACACCGGGGAGCTGTTTTTT.

The rearrangement uses TRBV20-1 and TRBJ2-7; 9 bases fit TRBD1. Trimming at V came to 5 bases and at J to 6 bases, leaving 11 bases not matched to a gene. CDR1 is DFQATT, CDR2 SNEGSKA, per germline (reference sequence). The CDR3 extends over 14 amino acids. The CDR3 sequence: CSAYAGTGKSEQYF. The CDR3, as DNA: TGCAGTGCTTATGCCGGGACAGGGAAGAGCGAGCAGTACTTC.

The chain combines TRBV7-2 with TRBJ1-5; D gene uncertain. In germline, CDR1 is SGHTA, CDR2 FQGNSA. The ends were cut back, 0 bases at V and 2 bases at J, with 11 bases in the middle. The CDR3 totals 16 residues. Here the CDR3 reads CASSLASWYGNQPQHF. As DNA, the CDR3 is TGTGCCAGCAGCTTAGCCAGTTGGTATGGCAATCAGCCCCAGCATTTT.

The chain has TRBV20-1 and TRBJ2-7; tentative D call: TRBD2 (5 bases). The length of the CDR3 is 13 residues. Germline V gives CDR1 DFQATT, CDR2 SNEGSKA (reference sequence). V was trimmed by 3 bases and J by 5 bases, leaving 14 bases between them. Here the CDR3 reads CSARGRAPHEQYF. CDR3 in DNA: TGCAGTGCTAGGGGGAGAGCCCCGCACGAGCAGTACTTC.

This clonotype was counted between two and nine times. This rearrangement joins TRBV3-1 to TRBJ2-7; D gene ambiguous. Trimming cost V 4 bases and J 0 bases, with 10 bases left between them. This CDR3 spans 14 amino acids. Germline CDR1 is LGHDT and CDR2 is YNNKEL (reference sequence). CDR3 DNA sequence: TGTGCCAGCAGCCTTGCACAGAGCTCCTACGAGCAGTACTTC. As protein: CASSLAQSSYEQYF.

As for this clonotype: Just one base apart from a much larger clone, this may be a read error. The J gene is TRBJ2-7, the V gene TRBV3-1; tentative D call: TRBD1 (5 bases). Germline values: CDR1 LGHDT, CDR2 YNNKEL (reference sequence). The CDR3 covers 17 residues. The CDR3 sequence is CTSSQDSFRTTMGEQYF. DNA for the CDR3: TGTACCAGCAGCCAAGATTCCTTCCGGACAACTATGGGAGAGCAGTACTTC.

This clonotype showed up many times. The J gene is TRBJ2-5, the V gene TRBV6-2 or TRBV6-3; 9 bases match TRBD1. There are 15 residues in the CDR3. J lost 0 bases, V lost 5 bases, and 4 bases had no gene match. Germline-derived CDR1 and CDR2 are MNHEY and SVGEGT. The DNA for the CDR3 is TGTGCCAGCAGTGCGACAGGGGGATACCAAGAGACCCAGTACTTC. Its protein is CASSATGGYQETQYF.

This clonotype was seen ten or more times. DNA for the CDR3: TGTGCCAGCACCCAACCGGGACAGGGGGCTTATGGCTACACCTTC. This translates into CASTQPGQGAYGYTF. This chain links TRBV6-1 with TRBJ1-2; 12 nucleotides match TRBD1. Germline V lookup: CDR1 MNHNS, CDR2 SASEGT. The CDR3 is 15 residues long. Unmatched junction bases numbered 8, after V lost 7 bases and J lost 5 bases.

This chain links TRBV20-1 with TRBJ2-7; D call uncertain. The CDR3 extends over 13 amino acids. The ends were cut back, 3 bases at V and 1 base at J, with 10 bases in the middle. Germline CDR1 reads DFQATT; CDR2 reads SNEGSKA (reference sequence). CDR3 bases: TGCAGTGCTAGGATCGGCCTATCCTACGAGCAGTACTTC. As protein: CSARIGLSYEQYF.

In its sample, this clonotype was seen a few times. This chain connects TRBV20-1 to TRBJ1-1; 9 bases map to TRBD1. With 1 base clipped from V and 1 base from J, the junction kept 1 base outside the gene matches. Germline CDR1 and CDR2: DFQATT and SNEGSKA (reference sequence). This CDR3 has 14 residues. This chain's CDR3 is CSARGGQGNTEAFF. The CDR3 coding sequence is TGCAGTGCTAGAGGGGGACAGGGGAACACTGAAGCTTTCTTT.

This clonotype was observed at least ten times. This chain joins TRBV18 and TRBJ2-5, with D hard to call. The CDR3 contains 14 residues. CDR1 KGHSH and CDR2 LQKENI come from the germline V gene. V shed 3 bases and J shed 0 bases, with 8 bases lying between them. In nucleotides, the CDR3 is TGTGCCAGCTCACCTAGGCGGTACCAAGAGACCCAGTACTTC. This encodes CASSPRRYQETQYF.

The chain recombines TRBV11-1 with TRBJ2-7; D is unclear. Germline CDR1 and CDR2: SGHAT and FQDESV (reference sequence). The CDR3 has 13 amino acids. Trimming shortened V by 1 base and J by 1 base, and 5 bases separated the two germline ends. The CDR3: CASSLVHSYEQYF. CDR3 bases: TGTGCCAGCAGCTTAGTGCATTCCTACGAGCAGTACTTC.